This T cell receptor (gamma chain) was captured by sequencing in a study of gamma-delta chains in newborns, infants, children. Study at large: Innate gammadelta T cells reportedly expand polyclonally right after birth, driven by microbial exposure, per the title.

This clone is medium-sized (0.01 to 0.1%) within its sample. A much larger clonotype is one base distant, so this may be a read error. Distinct nucleotide sequences in the sample also encode this CDR3. With CATT, TCRdb re-called clones from the reads. The sample consists of 1,400 to 1,500 gamma-chain clones, around 3.2% of them appearing once. Germline V lookup: CDR1 GITISATS, CDR2 ISYDGTV (reference sequence). V dropped 1 base and J dropped 6; count of bases not matched to a gene: 3. The CDR3 runs 16 residues. V usage is TRGV9 and J usage is TRGJP. The sequenced sample was blood. The clonotype comes from a child who was a newborn, infant or young child, either healthy, febrile or measles-vaccinated (not recorded which). The CDR3: CALWEVSELGKKIKVF. In DNA form, the CDR3 reads TGTGCCTTGTGGGAGGTTTCAGAGTTGGGCAAAAAAATCAAGGTATTT.